This TCR beta chain was documented in a study of radiation and T cells in renal cell carcinoma. Background on the study: Nephrectomy followed 15 Gy stereotactic body radiation by 4 weeks. Study observations and caveats: In blood, top tumor clones expanded by 2 weeks, shrinking by 4.

Stated time point: blood 2 weeks post-SBRT. Specified treatment: 15 Gy SBRT to primary tumor, nephrectomy 4 weeks later. Serial blood draws occurred at baseline and 2 and 4 weeks post-SBRT. Clones were read by immunoSEQ multiplex PCR, and TCRdb kept only the in-frame ones, dropping some. This table holds around 76,000 clones, roughly 87% found once. The sample holds a few counts of this clone. What it binds is unknown. Germline-derived CDR1 and CDR2 are GTSNPN and SVGIG (reference sequence). Trimming shortened V by 4 bases and J by 5 bases, and 13 bases separated the two germline ends. There are 13 residues in the CDR3.

Sequenced here: blood, sampled from a patient whose treatment included radiotherapy and nephrectomy. The sequence came from a man between 60 and 75 years old with renal cell carcinoma. The V gene is TRBV30, the J gene TRBJ2-3, with D unclear. In DNA, the CDR3 is TGTGCCTGGACAGAAAGGGCCAGAGATACGCAGTATTTT. Amino acid sequence: CAWTERARDTQYF.